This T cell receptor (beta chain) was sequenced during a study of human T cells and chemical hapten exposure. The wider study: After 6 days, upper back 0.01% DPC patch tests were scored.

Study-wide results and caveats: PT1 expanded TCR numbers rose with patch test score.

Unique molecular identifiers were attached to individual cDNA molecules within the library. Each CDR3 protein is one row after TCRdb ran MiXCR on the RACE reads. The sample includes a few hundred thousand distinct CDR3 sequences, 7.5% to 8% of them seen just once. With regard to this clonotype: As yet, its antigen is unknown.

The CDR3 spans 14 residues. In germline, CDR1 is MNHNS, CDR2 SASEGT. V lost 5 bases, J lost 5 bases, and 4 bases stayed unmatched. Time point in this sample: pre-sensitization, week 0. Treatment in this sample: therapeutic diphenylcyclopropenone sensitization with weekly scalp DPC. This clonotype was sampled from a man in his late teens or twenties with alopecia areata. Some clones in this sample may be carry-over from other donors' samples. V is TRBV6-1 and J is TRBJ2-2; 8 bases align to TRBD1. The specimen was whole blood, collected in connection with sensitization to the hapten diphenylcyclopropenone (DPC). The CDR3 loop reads CASSTHRGTGELFF. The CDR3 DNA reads TGTGCCAGCAGTACTCACAGGGGGACCGGGGAGCTGTTTTTT.